These 27 T cell receptor beta chains came from one sample sequenced in a study of blood T cell repertoires in COVID-19. The method was immunoSEQ multiplex PCR; TCRdb's version includes in-frame clones alone and lacks a portion of them. Among approximately 500,000 clones, approximately 85% were seen once, and the ten largest hold roughly 3.2%. Sequenced: peripheral blood. These receptors originate from a human donor in a cohort sampled during active COVID-19.

The chain is built from TRBV2 and TRBJ2-1; 8 nucleotides agree with TRBD1. V shed 6 bases and J 7 bases; nucleotides not matched to a gene: 2. CDR3 length: 12 amino acids. In germline, CDR1 is SNHLY, CDR2 FYNNEI. The CDR3 DNA reads TGTGCCAGCAGCCGACAGGGGAATGAGCAGTTCTTC. Its protein is CASSRQGNEQFF.

The gene calls are TRBV15 and TRBJ2-1; no firm D call. Germline V gives CDR1 LNHNV, CDR2 YYDKDF (reference sequence). The CDR3 has 14 residues. Trimming took 5 bases from V and 7 from J, leaving 15 bases between them. As DNA, the CDR3 is TGTGCCACCAGCCGTCGAGCCCGCCGTAATGAGCAGTTCTTC. It translates to CATSRRARRNEQFF.

This clone came up a few times. The V call is TRBV4-3, the J call TRBJ1-5; tentative D call: TRBD1 (6 bases). Per the germline V gene, CDR1 is LGHNA and CDR2 is YSLEER. The length of the CDR3 is 13 residues. V lost 7 bases and J lost 6, with 13 bases in between. The CDR3 DNA reads as TGCGCCAGCAAAACAGGGTACAGTCAGCCCCAGCATTTT. Translated: CASKTGYSQPQHF.

The CDR3 DNA is TGTGCCAGCAGCTTGGGTCCAGGGTCCTACGAGCAGTACTTC. This sequence encodes CASSLGPGSYEQYF. V is TRBV5-6 and J is TRBJ2-7, with D tentatively TRBD1 (5 bases). V lost 0 bases to trimming and J lost 1 base, with 8 bases between them. The germline V gene has CDR1 SGHDT and CDR2 YYEEEE. The CDR3 consists of 14 residues.

This chain connects TRBV27 to TRBJ2-3, with 9 bases aligning to TRBD1. Germline assignment: CDR1 MNHEY and CDR2 SMNVEV (reference sequence). The CDR3 is made up of 13 amino acids. Germline trimming cut 7 bases from V and 14 bases from J; bases unmatched to any gene: 13. In nucleotides, the CDR3 is TGTGCCAGCACCCCGACAGGGGGAGGTTTTTTGTATTTT. The encoded protein is CASTPTGGGFLYF.

The chain uses TRBV7-2 and TRBJ2-7; TRBD2 aligns across 7 bases. Germline V CDR1 and CDR2: SGHTA, FQGNSA. V dropped 2 bases and J dropped 4; count of bases not matched to a gene: 5. The CDR3 sequence is 14 residues long. Written as DNA, the CDR3 is TGTGCCAGCAGCTTAAAGTTTAGCGGGTACGAGCAGTACTTC. Encoded protein: CASSLKFSGYEQYF.

The J gene is TRBJ2-1, the V gene TRBV2; TRBD2 matches 9 bases. This CDR3 has 16 residues. V dropped 4 bases and J dropped 4; count of bases not matched to a gene: 8. CDR1 is SNHLY and CDR2 is FYNNEI in the germline V gene. The chain's CDR3 is CASSAVRAGGYNEQFF. CDR3 coding DNA: TGTGCCAGCAGTGCCGTCCGAGCGGGAGGTTACAATGAGCAGTTCTTC.

This chain links TRBV28 with TRBJ1-5; 9 nucleotides match TRBD1. Germline CDR1 MDHEN, CDR2 SYDVKM. CDR3 length: 15 residues. The trim removed 4 bases at V and 2 bases at J, leaving 3 bases unmatched. The CDR3 DNA reads as TGTGCCAGCAGTTGGGACAGGGTTGGCAATCAGCCCCAGCATTTT. Translated: CASSWDRVGNQPQHF.

This chain uses TRBV30 with TRBJ1-1, with no clear D. Germline V lookup: CDR1 GTSNPN, CDR2 SVGIG (reference sequence). CDR3 length: 12 amino acids. V lost 4 bases and J lost 4, with 10 bases in between. The CDR3 sequence: CAWIRRSTEAFF. CDR3 nucleotides: TGTGCCTGGATCCGGCGGAGCACTGAAGCTTTCTTT.

The chain combines TRBV28 with TRBJ1-4, with 7 bases matching TRBD1. Germline V gene data show CDR1 as MDHEN and CDR2 as SYDVKM. V dropped 5 bases and J dropped 0; count of bases not matched to a gene: 3. The CDR3 contains 15 residues. The CDR3 region has the DNA TGTGCCAGCAGTGATACAGGGGCAACTAATGAAAAACTGTTTTTT. Translating it yields CASSDTGATNEKLFF.

This chain links TRBV7-2 with TRBJ2-1; 8 positions agree with TRBD2. This CDR3 region has 14 residues. The V segment lost 3 bases and the J segment 7 bases; nucleotides outside the gene matches: 5. The germline gives CDR1 SGHTA, CDR2 FQGNSA. This chain's CDR3 is CASSFRSSGNEQFF. In DNA form, the CDR3 reads TGTGCCAGCAGCTTTCGGTCTAGCGGGAATGAGCAGTTCTTC.

The chain has TRBV10-1 and TRBJ1-5; a possible D gene is TRBD1 (5 bases). With 6 bases removed from V and 2 bases from J, the gap between germline ends came to 17 bases. Germline values: CDR1 WNHNN, CDR2 SYGVQD (reference sequence). The CDR3 has 16 residues. The chain's CDR3 is CASREKVGGGNQPQHF. The CDR3 region has the DNA TGCGCCAGCAGAGAGAAAGTGGGGGGAGGCAATCAGCCCCAGCATTTT.

The chain employs TRBV29-1 and TRBJ1-1; D is uncertain. The germline V and J ends were trimmed by 0 bases and 0 bases, with 5 bases remaining between them. This CDR3 has 13 residues. Germline assignment: CDR1 SQVTM and CDR2 ANQGSEA. The CDR3 region is CSVEDSLNTEAFF. The CDR3 DNA follows: TGCAGCGTTGAAGACAGTCTGAACACTGAAGCTTTCTTT.

This sequence joins TRBV18 and TRBJ2-1; 8 bases match TRBD2. The CDR3 sequence is 14 residues long. Germline trimming cut 11 bases from V and 1 base from J; bases unmatched to any gene: 7. Germline CDR1 and CDR2: KGHSH and LQKENI. In DNA form, the CDR3 reads TGTGCCGGGGGAGCTAGCGGGTCCTACAATGAGCAGTTCTTC. It translates to CAGGASGSYNEQFF.

J is TRBJ2-3 and V is TRBV6-6; 7 positions agree with TRBD2. This CDR3 contains 17 residues. CDR1 and CDR2 (germline): MNHNY, SVGAGI (reference sequence). V was clipped by 5 bases and J by 7 bases; unmatched bases: 18. CDR3 protein: CASSPSGNSLSPNTQYF. CDR3 coding DNA: TGTGCCAGCAGTCCTAGCGGAAACTCCCTGTCCCCCAATACGCAGTATTTT.

This chain joins TRBV7-9 and TRBJ2-7, with D uncertain. Between the trimmed V and J ends, which lost 2 bases and 0 bases, there was a span of 5 bases. CDR3 size: 13 residues. Germline V gives CDR1 SEHNR, CDR2 FQNEAQ (reference sequence). This CDR3 is CASSLTLSYEQYF. The CDR3 DNA is TGTGCCAGCAGCTTAACTCTCTCCTACGAGCAGTACTTC.

The chain links TRBV2 to TRBJ2-2, with no clear D. Trimming took off 4 bases at V and 4 bases at J, with 13 bases between the two ends. Germline V gives CDR1 SNHLY, CDR2 FYNNEI. The CDR3 length is 15 residues. The CDR3 DNA sequence: TGTGCCAGCAGTGCGTCTGGTTCGAGCACCGGGGAGCTGTTTTTT. Its translation: CASSASGSSTGELFF.

V usage is TRBV28 and J usage is TRBJ2-1, with 12 bases aligning to TRBD2. J lost 12 bases, V lost 5 bases, and 11 bases had no gene match. The CDR3 runs 15 residues. CDR1 and CDR2 (germline): MDHEN, SYDVKM. CDR3 bases: TGTGCCAGCAGTCCCCTAGCGGGAGGGCCTCGTAGGCAGTTCTTC. It translates to CASSPLAGGPRRQFF.

The V call is TRBV7-8, the J call TRBJ2-3, with D maybe TRBD1 (6 bases). This CDR3 contains 15 residues. V was trimmed by 5 bases and J by 0 bases, leaving 12 bases between them. The germline V gene encodes CDR1 SGHVS and CDR2 FQNEAQ. CDR3 nucleotides: TGTGCCAGCAGCCAGGACAGCTATAGCACAGATACGCAGTATTTT. It is translated as CASSQDSYSTDTQYF. Combining the CDR3 with reference TRBV7-8 and TRBJ2-3 gives the whole variable domain GAGVSQSPRYKVAKRGQDVALRCDPISGHVSLFWYQQALGQGPEFLTYFQNEAQLDKSGLPSDRFFAERPEGSVSTLKIQRTQQEDSAVYLCASSQDSYSTDTQYFGPGTRLTVL.

The CDR3 loop is CAWRVAGEGEQYF. CDR3 sequence (DNA): TGTGCCTGGAGGGTAGCGGGAGAAGGCGAGCAGTACTTC. V gene TRBV30 combines with J gene TRBJ2-7; the match to TRBD2 covers 9 bases. Germline values: CDR1 GTSNPN, CDR2 SVGIG (reference sequence). V gave up 3 bases and J gave up 6 bases; unmatched junction bases: 6. There are 13 residues in the CDR3.

The J gene is TRBJ2-2, the V gene TRBV30; 8 bases match TRBD1. Trimming cost V 2 bases and J 3 bases; bases outside gene matches: 2. The germline V gene has CDR1 GTSNPN and CDR2 SVGIG (reference sequence). The CDR3 is made up of 14 amino acids. CDR3 bases: TGTGCCTGGAGTCTGGACAGGGACACCGGGGAGCTGTTTTTT. It specifies CAWSLDRDTGELFF.

Turning to this clone: The sample carries other DNA sequences with the same CDR3. The chain couples TRBV7-3 to TRBJ2-7, with 9 positions matching TRBD2. From germline, CDR1 is SGHTA and CDR2 FQGTGA. This CDR3 region has 15 residues. V shed 1 base, J shed 0 bases, and the junction held 1 base outside the gene matches. The CDR3 protein is CASSLNSGSSYEQYF. The CDR3 DNA reads as TGTGCCAGCAGCTTAAATAGCGGGAGCTCCTACGAGCAGTACTTC.

This chain connects TRBV3-1 (or the pseudogene TRBV3-2) to TRBJ1-1; TRBD1 matches at 9 bases. The CDR3 consists of 15 residues. Germline V lookup: CDR1 LGHDT, CDR2 YNNKEL (reference sequence). V trimming: 1 base; J trimming: 1 base; junction bases outside the gene matches: 1. CDR3 sequence (DNA): TGTGCCAGCAGCCAAGGGGACAGGGCGAACACTGAAGCTTTCTTT. It encodes CASSQGDRANTEAFF.

The chain employs TRBV3-1 (or the pseudogene TRBV3-2) and TRBJ2-3; 13 bases are a match to TRBD2. The CDR3 is 16 amino acids. Germline lookup yields CDR1 LGHDT and CDR2 YNNKEL (reference sequence). V lost 4 bases and J lost 3; bases outside the gene matches: 4. This CDR3 is CASSPRLAGGTDTQYF. The CDR3 DNA follows: TGTGCCAGCAGCCCAAGACTAGCGGGAGGAACAGATACGCAGTATTTT.

The gene calls are TRBV3-1 (or the pseudogene TRBV3-2) and TRBJ1-1, with D possibly TRBD1 on 5 matching bases. Trimming took 0 bases from V and 6 from J, leaving 23 bases between them. Germline CDR1 reads LGHDT; CDR2 reads YNNKEL (reference sequence). The CDR3 consists of 18 residues. The CDR3 DNA sequence: TGTGCCAGCAGCCAAGATCGAGGCAGGGTTGTATCGTCGGCTGAAGCTTTCTTT. Amino acids: CASSQDRGRVVSSAEAFF.

The J gene is TRBJ2-5, the V gene TRBV27; a weak D match, TRBD1 (6 bases). V was cut by 5 bases and J by 2 bases, with 9 bases left in between. CDR3 length: 13 amino acids. Germline V gene sequence: CDR1 MNHEY, CDR2 SMNVEV (reference sequence). The chain's CDR3 is CASSVTGQETQYF. The DNA for the CDR3 is TGTGCCAGCAGTGTTACAGGGCAAGAGACCCAGTACTTC.

J is TRBJ2-7 and V is TRBV9; 8 bases line up with TRBD2. The CDR3 covers 16 residues. The J segment lost 0 bases and the V segment lost 0 bases, leaving 5 bases of the junction unmatched. CDR1 is SGDLS, CDR2 YYNGEE, per germline. Here the CDR3 reads CASSVGDGRASYEQYF. CDR3 DNA: TGTGCCAGCAGCGTAGGAGACGGGAGGGCCTCCTACGAGCAGTACTTC.